This T cell receptor (beta chain) comes out of a study of response to subunit inactivated influenza vaccine. From the RT-PCR reads, TCRdb called clonotypes with MiXCR, one entry per CDR3 protein. Among fewer than 600,000 distinct CDR3 sequences, approximately 7.8% were seen once, and the ten largest hold under 15%. Germline CDR1 is LGHDT and CDR2 is YNNKEL (reference sequence). After removal of 3 bases from V and 4 bases from J, the junction contained 5 bases not matched to a gene. This CDR3 has 14 residues. Sequencing was performed on PBMCs from blood, taken less than 30 months after vaccination. The chain carries TRBV3-1 and TRBJ2-5; 7 bases are shared with TRBD1. The clonotype comes from a man between 50 and 75 years old who received an inactivated influenza vaccine. CDR3 coding DNA: TGTGCCAGCAGCCATTCCTCAGGGGGAGAGACCCAGTACTTC. It translates to CASSHSSGGETQYF.